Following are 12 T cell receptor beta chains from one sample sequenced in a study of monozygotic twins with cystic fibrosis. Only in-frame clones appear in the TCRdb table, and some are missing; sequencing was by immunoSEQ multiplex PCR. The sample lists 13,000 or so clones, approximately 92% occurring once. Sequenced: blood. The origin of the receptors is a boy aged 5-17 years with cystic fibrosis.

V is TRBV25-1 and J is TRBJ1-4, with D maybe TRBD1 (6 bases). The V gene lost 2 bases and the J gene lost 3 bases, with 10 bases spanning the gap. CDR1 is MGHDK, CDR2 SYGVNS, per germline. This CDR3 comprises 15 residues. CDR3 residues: CASSEEDSSNEKLFF. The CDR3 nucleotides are TGTGCCAGCAGTGAAGAGGACAGCTCTAATGAAAAACTGTTTTTT. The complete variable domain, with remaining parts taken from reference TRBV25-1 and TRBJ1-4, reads EADIYQTPRYLVIGTGKKITLECSQTMGHDKMYWYQQDPGMELHLIHYSYGVNSTEKGDLSSESTVSRIRTEHFPLTLESARPSHTSQYLCASSEEDSSNEKLFFGSGTQLSVL.

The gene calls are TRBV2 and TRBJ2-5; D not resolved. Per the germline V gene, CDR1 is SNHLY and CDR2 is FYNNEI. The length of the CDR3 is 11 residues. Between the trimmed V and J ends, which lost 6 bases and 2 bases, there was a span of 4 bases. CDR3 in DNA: TGTGCCAGCAGCCCACAAGAGACCCAGTACTTC. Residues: CASSPQETQYF.

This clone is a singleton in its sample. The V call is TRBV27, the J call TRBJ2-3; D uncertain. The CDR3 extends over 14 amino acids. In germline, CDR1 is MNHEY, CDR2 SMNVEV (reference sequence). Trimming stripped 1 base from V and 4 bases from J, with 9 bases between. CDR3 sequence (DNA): TGTGCCAGCAGTTTATTAGCCGGGCCAGATACGCAGTATTTT. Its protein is CASSLLAGPDTQYF.

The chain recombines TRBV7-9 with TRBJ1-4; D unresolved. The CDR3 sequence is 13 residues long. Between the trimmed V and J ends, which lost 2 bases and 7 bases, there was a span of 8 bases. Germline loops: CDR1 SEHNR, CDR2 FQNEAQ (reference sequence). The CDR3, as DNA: TGTGCCAGCAGCTTATCTAGGAGTGAAAAACTGTTTTTT. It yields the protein CASSLSRSEKLFF.

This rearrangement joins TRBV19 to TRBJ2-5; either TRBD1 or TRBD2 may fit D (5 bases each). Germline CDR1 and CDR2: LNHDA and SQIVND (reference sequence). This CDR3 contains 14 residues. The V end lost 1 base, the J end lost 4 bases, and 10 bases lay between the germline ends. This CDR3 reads CASSIAAGTETQYF. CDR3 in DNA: TGTGCCAGTAGTATAGCAGCAGGGACAGAGACCCAGTACTTC.

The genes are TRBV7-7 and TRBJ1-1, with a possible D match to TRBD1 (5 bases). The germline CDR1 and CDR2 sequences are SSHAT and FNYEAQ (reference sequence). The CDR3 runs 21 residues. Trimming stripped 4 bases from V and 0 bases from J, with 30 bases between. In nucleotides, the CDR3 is TGTGCCAGCAGCTCCTCACCGATTGACAGCCTAATAACTCCTATGAACACTGAAGCTTTCTTT. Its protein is CASSSSPIDSLITPMNTEAFF.

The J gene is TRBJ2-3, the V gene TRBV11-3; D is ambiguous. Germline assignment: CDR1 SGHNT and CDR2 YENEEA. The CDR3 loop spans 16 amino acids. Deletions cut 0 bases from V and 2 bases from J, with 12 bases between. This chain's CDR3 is CASSLDLYKDTDTQYF. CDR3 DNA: TGTGCCAGCAGCTTAGATCTGTACAAGGACACAGATACGCAGTATTTT.

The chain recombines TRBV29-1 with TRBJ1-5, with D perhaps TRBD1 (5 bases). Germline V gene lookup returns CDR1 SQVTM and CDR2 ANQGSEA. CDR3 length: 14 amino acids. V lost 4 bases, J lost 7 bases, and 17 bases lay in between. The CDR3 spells CSVVVSGFGQPQHF. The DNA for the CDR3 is TGCAGCGTTGTAGTCTCAGGGTTTGGCCAGCCCCAGCATTTT.

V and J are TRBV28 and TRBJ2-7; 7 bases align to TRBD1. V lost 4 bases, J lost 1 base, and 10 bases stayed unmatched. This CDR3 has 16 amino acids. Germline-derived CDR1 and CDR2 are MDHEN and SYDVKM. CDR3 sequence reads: CASSSRLYRGSYEQYF. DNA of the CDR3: TGTGCCAGCAGTTCCCGACTTTACAGGGGTTCCTACGAGCAGTACTTC.

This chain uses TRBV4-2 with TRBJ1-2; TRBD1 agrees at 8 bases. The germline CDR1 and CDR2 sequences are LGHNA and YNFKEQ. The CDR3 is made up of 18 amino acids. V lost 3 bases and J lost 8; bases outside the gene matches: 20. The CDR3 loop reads CASSQGDGPGQAVEGYTF. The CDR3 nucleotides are TGTGCCAGCAGCCAGGGGGACGGGCCGGGACAGGCGGTGGAGGGCTACACCTTC.

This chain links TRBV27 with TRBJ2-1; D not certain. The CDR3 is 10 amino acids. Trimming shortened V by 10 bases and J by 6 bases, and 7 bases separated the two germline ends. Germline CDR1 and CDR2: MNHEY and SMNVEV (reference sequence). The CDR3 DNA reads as TGTGCCAAAGGGATCAATGAGCAGTTCTTC. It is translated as CAKGINEQFF.

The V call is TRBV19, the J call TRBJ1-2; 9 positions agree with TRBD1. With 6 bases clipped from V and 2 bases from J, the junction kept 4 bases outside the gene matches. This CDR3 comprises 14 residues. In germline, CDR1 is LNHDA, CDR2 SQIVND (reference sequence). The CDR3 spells CASRRDRENYGYTF. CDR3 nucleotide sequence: TGTGCCAGTAGGCGGGACAGGGAGAACTATGGCTACACCTTC. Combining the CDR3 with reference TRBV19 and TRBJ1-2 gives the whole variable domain DGGITQSPKYLFRKEGQNVTLSCEQNLNHDAMYWYRQDPGQGLRLIYYSQIVNDFQKGDIAEGYSVSREKKESFPLTVTSAQKNPTAFYLCASRRDRENYGYTFGSGTRLTVV.